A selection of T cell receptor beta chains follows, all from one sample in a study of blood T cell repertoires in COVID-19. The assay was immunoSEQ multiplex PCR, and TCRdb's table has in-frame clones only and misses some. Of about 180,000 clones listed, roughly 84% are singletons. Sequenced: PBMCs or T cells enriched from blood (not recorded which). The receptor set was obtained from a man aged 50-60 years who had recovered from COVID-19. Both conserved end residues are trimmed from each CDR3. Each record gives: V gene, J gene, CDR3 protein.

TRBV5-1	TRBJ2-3	ASSWGQAGAQY
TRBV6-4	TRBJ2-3	ASSAGLARDTQY
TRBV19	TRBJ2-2	ASSARGQTGELF
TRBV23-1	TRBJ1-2	ASPQGDYT
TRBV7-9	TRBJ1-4	ASSLQGGTIGEKLF
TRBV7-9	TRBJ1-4	ASSPDRGTNEKLF
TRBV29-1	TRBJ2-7	SVASPTGGYEQY
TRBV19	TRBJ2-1	ASSIDRDNEQF
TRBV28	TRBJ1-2	ASSPRRRVYGYT
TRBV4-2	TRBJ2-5	ASSQHNGGQTYQETQY
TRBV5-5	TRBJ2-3	ASSLVAPGSASTDTQY
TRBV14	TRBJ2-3	ASSSGTSGGSTDTQY
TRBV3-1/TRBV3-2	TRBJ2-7	ASSQERLAIPHEQY
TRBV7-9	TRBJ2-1	ASRGLAGVYNEQF